This entry concerns a single TCR beta chain. TCRdb keeps only in-frame clones here, not all; method: immunoSEQ multiplex PCR. The sample has about 240,000 clones, approximately 90% seen once. This specimen belongs to a study of blood T cell repertoires in COVID-19. Across the study: The United States, Italy and Spain supplied acute and convalescent COVID-19 samples. The analysed material was cDNA or gDNA that came from T cells, B-cell-depleted T cells, or PBMCs.

Individuals drawn from 20 to 30 US areas were roughly 18 to 100 years old. The study counted Cohort 3 donors as recovered given two negative PCRs, clearance, or symptom resolution. Germline assignment: CDR1 KGHSH and CDR2 LQKENI. V was pared by 2 bases and J by 12 bases, with 11 bases between. The CDR3 runs 12 residues. The origin of this receptor is a woman aged 25 to 39 who had recovered from COVID-19. The sequencing sample was made of PBMCs or T cells enriched from blood (not recorded which). This chain uses TRBV18 with TRBJ2-1; TRBD1 is a possible D gene (5 bases). This CDR3 reads CASSPSDSVQFF. CDR3 nucleotides: TGTGCCAGCTCACCATCTGACAGTGTGCAGTTCTTC.